The rows below give T cell receptor beta chains drawn from one sample of a study of cytomegalovirus exposure and HLA in healthy donors. Sequencing used immunoSEQ multiplex PCR; TCRdb keeps in-frame clones, though not all of them. The profile covers some 130,000 clones, with roughly three quarters appearing a single time and approximately 2% taken by the ten largest. Sequencing was done on a sample of PBMCs. These TCRs come from a man younger than 40 in good health and CMV-seronegative. CDR3s include the opening cysteine and the closing phenylalanine or tryptophan. Fields, in order: CDR3 protein, CDR3 DNA, CDR3 length, clone size, J gene, V gene, D gene. The D gene is left open where the match is weak. Clone size is not always given. Where it is, it says once, few, many or a class for expanded clones.

cdr3_aa: CASSEFWDRVFRNENIQYF
cdr3_nt: TGTGCCAGCAGTGAATTTTGGGACAGGGTTTTTCGTAACGAAAACATTCAGTACTTC
cdr3_length: 19
clone_size: -
j_call: TRBJ2-4
v_call: TRBV6-1
d_call: TRBD1

cdr3_aa: CASRDYWASPLHF
cdr3_nt: TGTGCCAGCAGGGACTATTGGGCCTCACCCCTCCACTTT
cdr3_length: 13
clone_size: -
j_call: TRBJ1-6
v_call: TRBV2
d_call: -

cdr3_aa: CASSRDSSYEQYF
cdr3_nt: TGTGCCAGCAGCAGGGACAGCTCCTACGAGCAGTACTTC
cdr3_length: 13
clone_size: -
j_call: TRBJ2-7
v_call: TRBV7-9
d_call: TRBD1

cdr3_aa: CASSESQGWGPGEQYF
cdr3_nt: TGCGCCAGCAGTGAGTCGCAGGGATGGGGGCCAGGCGAGCAGTACTTC
cdr3_length: 16
clone_size: -
j_call: TRBJ2-7
v_call: TRBV10-1
d_call: -

cdr3_aa: CASNVLVHQPQHF
cdr3_nt: TGTGCCAGCAATGTACTAGTCCATCAGCCCCAGCATTTT
cdr3_length: 13
clone_size: -
j_call: TRBJ1-5
v_call: TRBV28
d_call: -

cdr3_aa: CASSPLIGRNSGANVLTF
cdr3_nt: TGTGCCAGCAGTCCCCTTATCGGGAGAAACTCTGGGGCCAACGTCCTGACTTTC
cdr3_length: 18
clone_size: -
j_call: TRBJ2-6
v_call: TRBV7-9
d_call: -

cdr3_aa: CASSRLGLAGSYEQYF
cdr3_nt: TGTGCCAGCAGCAGGTTGGGACTAGCGGGGTCCTACGAGCAGTACTTC
cdr3_length: 16
clone_size: -
j_call: TRBJ2-7
v_call: TRBV7-8
d_call: TRBD2

cdr3_aa: CASSHLSGTPNTEAFF
cdr3_nt: TGCGCCAGCAGCCATCTTTCCGGGACACCAAACACTGAAGCTTTCTTT
cdr3_length: 16
clone_size: -
j_call: TRBJ1-1
v_call: TRBV4-1
d_call: -

cdr3_aa: CASSYSTSYEQYF
cdr3_nt: TGTGCCAGCAGCTATTCTACCTCCTACGAGCAGTACTTC
cdr3_length: 13
clone_size: -
j_call: TRBJ2-7
v_call: TRBV5-4
d_call: -

cdr3_aa: CASSFGSGSAKNIQYF
cdr3_nt: TGCGCCAGCAGCTTTGGTAGCGGGTCAGCCAAAAACATTCAGTACTTC
cdr3_length: 16
clone_size: -
j_call: TRBJ2-4
v_call: TRBV5-1
d_call: TRBD2

cdr3_aa: CASSLSLSENNEQFF
cdr3_nt: TGTGCCAGCAGCCTTTCTCTCTCGGAGAACAATGAGCAGTTCTTC
cdr3_length: 15
clone_size: -
j_call: TRBJ2-1
v_call: TRBV7-9
d_call: -

cdr3_aa: CASSPGGQNYEQYF
cdr3_nt: TGTGCCAGCAGCCCTGGGGGACAAAACTACGAGCAGTACTTC
cdr3_length: 14
clone_size: -
j_call: TRBJ2-7
v_call: TRBV7-8
d_call: -

cdr3_aa: CASSLDAPGTSGTDTQYF
cdr3_nt: TGTGCCAGCAGCTTAGATGCCCCCGGGACTAGCGGGACAGATACGCAGTATTTT
cdr3_length: 18
clone_size: once
j_call: TRBJ2-3
v_call: TRBV11-3
d_call: TRBD2

cdr3_aa: CASSLGRASGGTDTQYF
cdr3_nt: TGTGCCAGCAGTCTGGGGCGGGCTAGCGGCGGCACAGATACGCAGTATTTT
cdr3_length: 17
clone_size: -
j_call: TRBJ2-3
v_call: TRBV5-4
d_call: TRBD2

cdr3_aa: CASSIGQGNMPQHF
cdr3_nt: TGTGCCAGTAGTATAGGACAGGGGAATATGCCCCAGCATTTT
cdr3_length: 14
clone_size: few
j_call: TRBJ1-5
v_call: TRBV19
d_call: TRBD1

cdr3_aa: CASRETDEQFF
cdr3_nt: TGTGCCAGCAGGGAGACGGATGAGCAGTTCTTC
cdr3_length: 11
clone_size: once
j_call: TRBJ2-1
v_call: TRBV6-6
d_call: -

cdr3_aa: CASSLYQGATRQYF
cdr3_nt: TGTGCCAGCAGTTTATACCAGGGGGCTACGCGGCAGTACTTC
cdr3_length: 14
clone_size: -
j_call: TRBJ2-7
v_call: TRBV27
d_call: TRBD1

cdr3_aa: CASSIAVYSYSNQPQHF
cdr3_nt: TGTGCCAGTAGTATAGCTGTCTATTCATATAGCAATCAGCCCCAGCATTTT
cdr3_length: 17
clone_size: -
j_call: TRBJ1-5
v_call: TRBV19
d_call: -

cdr3_aa: CASSFLREGPGELFF
cdr3_nt: TGTGCCAGCAGTTTTTTACGGGAGGGCCCCGGGGAGCTGTTTTTT
cdr3_length: 15
clone_size: -
j_call: TRBJ2-2
v_call: TRBV27
d_call: TRBD2

cdr3_aa: CASRSGGAGNTIYF
cdr3_nt: TGTGCCAGCAGGAGTGGGGGGGCTGGAAACACCATATATTTT
cdr3_length: 14
clone_size: -
j_call: TRBJ1-3
v_call: TRBV6-1
d_call: -

cdr3_aa: CASSAGAPGLKYNEQFF
cdr3_nt: TGTGCCAGCAGCGCCGGAGCTCCGGGACTCAAATACAATGAGCAGTTCTTC
cdr3_length: 17
clone_size: -
j_call: TRBJ2-1
v_call: TRBV9
d_call: -

cdr3_aa: CASSQGGSGRGSSYNEQFF
cdr3_nt: TGTGCCAGCAGCCAAGGGGGTAGCGGGAGGGGCAGCTCCTACAATGAGCAGTTCTTC
cdr3_length: 19
clone_size: once
j_call: TRBJ2-1
v_call: TRBV4-2
d_call: TRBD2

cdr3_aa: CASSEQGRGSYEQYF
cdr3_nt: TGTGCCAGCAGTGAACAAGGTCGGGGATCCTACGAGCAGTACTTC
cdr3_length: 15
clone_size: once
j_call: TRBJ2-7
v_call: TRBV6-1
d_call: -

cdr3_aa: CASRQDRSNTGELFF
cdr3_nt: TGTGCCAGTAGACAGGACAGGTCGAACACCGGGGAGCTGTTTTTT
cdr3_length: 15
clone_size: -
j_call: TRBJ2-2
v_call: TRBV19
d_call: TRBD1

cdr3_aa: CASSLGTVDEQYF
cdr3_nt: TGCGCCAGCAGCCTCGGGACAGTGGATGAGCAGTACTTC
cdr3_length: 13
clone_size: -
j_call: TRBJ2-7
v_call: TRBV5-1
d_call: TRBD1

cdr3_aa: CASSRGRPRGTQYF
cdr3_nt: TGTGCCAGCAGCCGCGGCCGACCCCGAGGGACCCAGTACTTC
cdr3_length: 14
clone_size: once
j_call: TRBJ2-5
v_call: TRBV13
d_call: -

cdr3_aa: CASGVERDTDEQYF
cdr3_nt: TGTGCCAGCGGGGTCGAGCGGGATACAGACGAGCAGTACTTC
cdr3_length: 14
clone_size: few
j_call: TRBJ2-7
v_call: TRBV18
d_call: TRBD2